A single sample is the source of the 27 T cell receptor beta chains below, sequenced in a study of T cells after yellow fever vaccination. Using its own MiXCR run on the 5' RACE reads, TCRdb lists one record per CDR3 protein. Of a few hundred thousand distinct CDR3 sequences listed, 15% to 20% are singletons. The source material was PBMCs, sampled 15 days after the yellow fever booster vaccination. These receptors were obtained from a man aged 25-45 years who received the YFV17D yellow fever vaccine.

J is TRBJ2-1 and V is TRBV7-6, with D uncertain. V was pared by 4 bases and J by 2 bases, with 6 bases between. Germline V gene data show CDR1 as SGHVS and CDR2 as FNYEAQ. The CDR3 totals 13 residues. CDR3 coding DNA: TGTGCCAGCAGCTCAGCTACCTACAATGAGCAGTTCTTC. This encodes CASSSATYNEQFF.

V is TRBV5-1 and J is TRBJ2-1; 8 positions agree with TRBD2. Trimming at V came to 9 bases and at J to 8 bases, leaving 13 bases not matched to a gene. The CDR3 extends over 14 amino acids. The germline gives CDR1 SGHRS, CDR2 YFSETQ. CDR3 sequence reads: CATAISGMMYEQFF. The DNA for the CDR3 is TGCGCCACCGCGATTAGCGGGATGATGTATGAGCAGTTCTTC. Filled out from reference TRBV5-1 and TRBJ2-1, the complete variable domain reads KAGVTQTPRYLIKTRGQQVTLSCSPISGHRSVSWYQQTPGQGLQFLFEYFSETQRNKGNFPGRFSGRQFSNSRSEMNVSTLELGDSALYLCATAISGMMYEQFFGPGTRLTVL.

This chain joins TRBV7-6 and TRBJ2-7; D remains unclear. The V gene lost 1 base and the J gene lost 7 bases, with 11 bases spanning the gap. CDR3 length: 13 residues. Germline assignment: CDR1 SGHVS and CDR2 FNYEAQ. The DNA for the CDR3 is TGTGCCAGCAGCTTAGTTCTCTCTGGGGAGCAGTACTTC. Its protein is CASSLVLSGEQYF. The whole variable domain, remainder taken from reference TRBV7-6 and TRBJ2-7, is GAGVSQSPRYKVTKRGQDVALRCDPISGHVSLYWYRQALGQGPEFLTYFNYEAQQDKSGLPNDRFSAERPEGSISTLTIQRTEQRDSAMYRCASSLVLSGEQYFGPGTRLTVT.

The gene calls are TRBV20-1 and TRBJ2-3; tentatively, D is TRBD2 (5 bases). Trimming left V 6 bases short and J 0 bases short, with 13 bases between. The CDR3 loop spans 14 amino acids. The germline V gene has CDR1 DFQATT and CDR2 SNEGSKA (reference sequence). The chain's CDR3 is CSAPRVSSTDTQYF. The CDR3 nucleotides read TGCAGTGCCCCGCGGGTCTCTAGCACAGATACGCAGTATTTT.

The chain has TRBV29-1 and TRBJ2-1; TRBD1 matches at 7 bases. From germline, CDR1 is SQVTM and CDR2 ANQGSEA. The J segment lost 9 bases and the V segment lost 4 bases, leaving 15 bases of the junction unmatched. This CDR3 contains 15 residues. In nucleotides, the CDR3 is TGCAGCGTTGGCGGACAGGAGCTACCTTCCACTGAGCAGTTCTTC. Translated, it gives CSVGGQELPSTEQFF.

The chain uses TRBV27 and TRBJ2-1; 9 nucleotides align to TRBD2. The CDR3 extends over 14 amino acids. Germline values: CDR1 MNHEY, CDR2 SMNVEV (reference sequence). V was clipped by 4 bases and J by 9 bases; unmatched bases: 7. The CDR3 nucleotides are TGTGCCAGCAGTTCCGGCGGGAGGGGGTTTGAGCAGTTCTTC. Encoded protein: CASSSGGRGFEQFF.

This clonotype was recorded a few times. The chain recombines TRBV9 with TRBJ2-7; TRBD1 aligns across 10 bases. V was pared by 3 bases and J by 4 bases, with 10 bases of the junction left unmatched. This CDR3 is built from 16 residues. Germline values: CDR1 SGDLS, CDR2 YYNGEE. CDR3 DNA sequence: TGTGCCAGCAGCGAGGCCCCGGGACAGGGGCTTTACGAGCAGTACTTC. This encodes CASSEAPGQGLYEQYF. The variable domain in full, with the rest retrieved from reference TRBV9 and TRBJ2-7, is DSGVTQTPKHLITATGQRVTLRCSPRSGDLSVYWYQQSLDQGLQFLIQYYNGEERAKGNILERFSAQQFPDLHSELNLSSLELGDSALYFCASSEAPGQGLYEQYFGPGTRLTVT.

In its sample, this clonotype was seen a few times. The chain couples TRBV25-1 to TRBJ2-5; 7 bases map to TRBD2. Germline lookup yields CDR1 MGHDK and CDR2 SYGVNS. The V gene end was trimmed by 0 bases and the J gene end by 4 bases; junction bases not matched to a gene: 2. This CDR3 is built from 14 residues. The CDR3 here is CASSEYTGGETQYF. The CDR3 DNA is TGTGCCAGCAGTGAATATACGGGAGGAGAGACCCAGTACTTC.

This clonotype occurred a few times. The chain uses TRBV12-3 or TRBV12-4 and TRBJ1-1; D gene unclear. Trimming took 5 bases from V and 1 from J, leaving 5 bases between them. This CDR3 is 12 amino acids long. CDR3 sequence: CASSRRNTEAFF. The CDR3 nucleotides read TGTGCCAGCAGTCGGAGGAACACTGAAGCTTTCTTT.

This rearrangement joins TRBV7-2 to TRBJ2-4; TRBD2 matches 15 bases. Per germline, CDR1 SGHTA and CDR2 FQGNSA. The CDR3 runs 16 residues. The V gene end was trimmed by 5 bases and the J gene end by 11 bases; junction bases not matched to a gene: 10. CDR3 protein: CASSPGLAGGGGFQYF. The CDR3 DNA sequence: TGTGCCAGCAGCCCGGGACTAGCGGGAGGTGGCGGCTTTCAGTACTTC.

The chain couples TRBV5-1 to TRBJ2-7; D is undetermined. The V end was cut by 4 bases, the J end by 5 bases, with 13 bases between. The CDR3 loop spans 13 amino acids. Germline-derived CDR1 and CDR2 are SGHRS and YFSETQ. CDR3 residues: CASSPSTANEQYF. The CDR3 bases are TGCGCCAGCAGCCCCTCGACCGCGAACGAGCAGTACTTC.

V usage is TRBV28 and J usage is TRBJ2-7; D call uncertain. Deletions cut 3 bases from V and 2 bases from J, with 17 bases between. This CDR3 spans 16 amino acids. Germline-derived CDR1 and CDR2 are MDHEN and SYDVKM. This CDR3 reads CASSFLGVDSTYEQYF. In nucleotides, the CDR3 is TGTGCCAGCAGTTTTTTAGGTGTTGACTCAACCTACGAGCAGTACTTC.

This chain uses TRBV20-1 with TRBJ2-1, with 7 bases identical to TRBD2. The CDR3 totals 16 residues. Germline CDR1 reads DFQATT; CDR2 reads SNEGSKA (reference sequence). With V trimmed by 6 bases and J by 0 bases, 11 bases remained unmatched. The CDR3 DNA is TGCAGTGCCCATAGGTCTAGCGGTAGCTCCTACAATGAGCAGTTCTTC. Translating gives CSAHRSSGSSYNEQFF.

CDR3 sequence (DNA): TGCAGTGCTAGAGACCCGACCGCCAATGAGCAGTTCTTC. Protein product: CSARDPTANEQFF. V gene TRBV20-1 combines with J gene TRBJ2-1; D ambiguous. CDR1 is DFQATT and CDR2 is SNEGSKA in the germline V gene (reference sequence). V was pared by 0 bases and J by 6 bases, with 9 bases between. This CDR3 comprises 13 residues.

This clonotype was found a few times. DNA for the CDR3: TGCGCCAGCAGCGTCCCCACTACGGGGGTCTCCTACGAGCAGTACTTC. Translation: CASSVPTTGVSYEQYF. The chain uses TRBV5-1 and TRBJ2-7; tentatively, D is TRBD2 (6 bases). Germline V lookup: CDR1 SGHRS, CDR2 YFSETQ. Trimming shortened V by 4 bases and J by 0 bases, and 17 bases separated the two germline ends. The length of the CDR3 is 16 residues.

This clonotype was seen more than once but under ten times. The chain uses TRBV5-6 and TRBJ2-1; 10 bases match TRBD2. The CDR3 totals 15 residues. CDR1 and CDR2 from the germline V gene are SGHDT and YYEEEE. After removal of 6 bases from V and 5 bases from J, the junction contained 8 bases not matched to a gene. Written as DNA, the CDR3 is TGTGCCAGCACCCTAGCGGGAGTTGAGGACAATGAGCAGTTCTTC. Protein: CASTLAGVEDNEQFF.

This clonotype was observed a handful of times. The chain joins TRBV25-1 to TRBJ2-1; D possibly corresponds to TRBD1 (6 bases). Germline V gene data show CDR1 as MGHDK and CDR2 as SYGVNS. V was cut by 4 bases and J by 1 base, with 20 bases left in between. This CDR3 has 18 residues. DNA for the CDR3: TGTGCCAGCAGTGGCCCCCGCATCAGGGGAGATTCCTACAATGAGCAGTTCTTC. Its protein product is CASSGPRIRGDSYNEQFF. Full variable domain (outside the CDR3, taken from reference TRBV25-1 and TRBJ2-1): EADIYQTPRYLVIGTGKKITLECSQTMGHDKMYWYQQDPGMELHLIHYSYGVNSTEKGDLSSESTVSRIRTEHFPLTLESARPSHTSQYLCASSGPRIRGDSYNEQFFGPGTRLTVL.

The rearrangement uses TRBV14 and TRBJ1-1; D possibly corresponds to TRBD1 (5 bases). This CDR3 spans 14 amino acids. The germline V gene has CDR1 SGHDN and CDR2 FVKESK. With 0 bases removed from V and 6 bases from J, the gap between germline ends came to 11 bases. The CDR3 region is CASSQELGGSEAFF. CDR3 nucleotide sequence: TGTGCCAGCAGCCAAGAACTCGGGGGATCTGAAGCTTTCTTT.

The chain carries TRBV29-1 and TRBJ2-7; 7 bases map to TRBD2. The germline CDR1 and CDR2 sequences are SQVTM and ANQGSEA. Unmatched junction bases numbered 12, after V lost 6 bases and J lost 10 bases. This CDR3 is 12 amino acids long. The DNA for the CDR3 is TGCAGCGTGGGACTCCGGGAGCGGGAACAGTACTTC. This encodes CSVGLREREQYF.

This clonotype was recorded once. This chain joins TRBV5-1 and TRBJ2-1, with TRBD2 identical over 7 bases. The V gene end was trimmed by 0 bases and the J gene end by 0 bases; junction bases not matched to a gene: 12. CDR1 is SGHRS and CDR2 is YFSETQ in the germline V gene. This CDR3 is built from 19 residues. CDR3 bases: TGCGCCAGCAGCTTGGTGTATACTAGCGTGACCAGCTCCTACAATGAGCAGTTCTTC. This translates into CASSLVYTSVTSSYNEQFF.

This clonotype was detected a few times. The J gene is TRBJ2-5, the V gene TRBV9; D is perhaps TRBD1 or TRBD2 (5 bases each). V was clipped by 3 bases and J by 1 base, with 13 bases between them. The CDR3 loop spans 15 amino acids. Germline lookup yields CDR1 SGDLS and CDR2 YYNGEE. CDR3 nucleotides: TGTGCCAGCAGCGAGACTCCGGGGCCCCAAGAGACCCAGTACTTC. Its protein product is CASSETPGPQETQYF.

Only one count was recorded for this clonotype. The chain links TRBV5-5 to TRBJ2-3; TRBD2 matches 7 bases. The CDR3 totals 16 residues. The V gene's germline CDR1 is SGHKS and CDR2 YYEKEE (reference sequence). V trimming: 4 bases; J trimming: 1 base; junction bases outside the gene matches: 9. CDR3 nucleotides: TGTGCCAGCAGCCGCCTCGGACTAGGACGCACAGATACGCAGTATTTT. Protein product: CASSRLGLGRTDTQYF.

This clonotype was seen more than once but under ten times. The chain links TRBV9 to TRBJ2-1, with 11 nucleotides matching TRBD1. This CDR3 spans 17 amino acids. V dropped 2 bases and J dropped 3; count of bases not matched to a gene: 7. CDR1 and CDR2 from the germline V gene are SGDLS and YYNGEE. In nucleotides, the CDR3 is TGTGCCAGCAGCGTCCGGGACAGGGGGACCTTCTACAATGAGCAGTTCTTC. Translated, it gives CASSVRDRGTFYNEQFF.

The chain links TRBV29-1 to TRBJ2-2; a weak D match, TRBD1 (5 bases). Germline CDR1 is SQVTM and CDR2 is ANQGSEA. The ends were cut back, 6 bases at V and 1 base at J, with 12 bases in the middle. CDR3 length: 14 amino acids. The CDR3 DNA reads TGCAGCGTCACTCGTAGGGGGAACACCGGGGAGCTGTTTTTT. Translated, it gives CSVTRRGNTGELFF.

This clonotype was found a few times. V is TRBV5-1 and J is TRBJ2-5, with 9 bases fitting TRBD1. V lost 4 bases to trimming and J lost 4 bases; unmatched junction nucleotides: 11. Germline-derived CDR1 and CDR2 are SGHRS and YFSETQ. CDR3 length: 16 amino acids. For the CDR3, the DNA is TGCGCCAGCAGCGTAGAGCCGGGACAGGGAGGAGAGACCCAGTACTTC. Amino acids: CASSVEPGQGGETQYF.

This clonotype was observed at least ten times. The rearrangement links TRBV5-5 to TRBJ1-1, with 8 bases aligning to TRBD1. This CDR3 is built from 13 residues. Per the germline V gene, CDR1 is SGHKS and CDR2 is YYEKEE (reference sequence). The trim removed 4 bases at V and 4 bases at J, leaving 3 bases unmatched. The CDR3 DNA reads as TGTGCCAGCAGCCAAACAGGGGGCACTGAAGCTTTCTTT. Amino acids: CASSQTGGTEAFF.

The rearrangement joins TRBV6-5 to TRBJ2-3; possible D gene TRBD2, 5 bases. The CDR3 is 14 amino acids. Germline V gene data show CDR1 as MNHEY and CDR2 as SVGAGI. V was clipped by 4 bases and J by 5 bases, with 13 bases between them. CDR3 residues: CASSSPGSGDTQYF. CDR3 nucleotide sequence: TGTGCCAGCAGTTCCCCGGGGAGCGGAGATACGCAGTATTTT.